This T cell receptor beta chain is drawn from a study of blood T cell repertoires in COVID-19. About the study: Whether acute or convalescent, the COVID-19 samples came from the United States, Italy and Spain. From T cells, B-cell-depleted T cells, or PBMCs came the material, which was cDNA or gDNA.

Authors' data handling: Cell counts per sample came from amplifying reference gene primers. Assay: immunoSEQ multiplex PCR; the TCRdb copy retains only in-frame clones and omits some. V and J calls and clone size are copied from that table; D and trimming were computed from the DNA. The table shows nearly 300,000 clones, with about 81% occurring only once. V was cut by 0 bases and J by 0 bases, with 8 bases left in between. CDR1 is LNHDA, CDR2 SQIVND, per germline (reference sequence). This CDR3 spans 15 amino acids. Those enrolled in Seattle joined during active infection and were followed longitudinally afterward.

The V and J genes are TRBV19 and TRBJ1-1; D ambiguous. The sequence was obtained from a human donor with COVID-19, enrolled during active disease. The donor label of this sample is uncertain. The sample comprised peripheral blood. The DNA of the CDR3 is TGTGCCAGTAGTATAGAGGCAGTCGTGAACACTGAAGCTTTCTTT. Residues: CASSIEAVVNTEAFF.